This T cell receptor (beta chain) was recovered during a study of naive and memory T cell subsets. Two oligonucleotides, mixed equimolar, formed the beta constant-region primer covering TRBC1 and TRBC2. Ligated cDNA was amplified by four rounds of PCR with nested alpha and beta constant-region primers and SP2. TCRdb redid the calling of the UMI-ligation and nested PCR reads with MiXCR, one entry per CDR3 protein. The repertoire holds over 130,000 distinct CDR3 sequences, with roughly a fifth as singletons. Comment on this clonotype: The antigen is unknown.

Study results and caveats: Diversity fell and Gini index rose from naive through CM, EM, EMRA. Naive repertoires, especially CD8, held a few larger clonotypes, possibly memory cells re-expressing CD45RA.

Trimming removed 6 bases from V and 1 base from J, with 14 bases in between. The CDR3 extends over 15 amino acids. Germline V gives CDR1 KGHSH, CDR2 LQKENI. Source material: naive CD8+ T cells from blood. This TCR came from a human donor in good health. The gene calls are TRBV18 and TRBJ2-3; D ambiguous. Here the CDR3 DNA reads TGTGCCAGCTCTCCCGAAGTCGTCGGCACAGATACGCAGTATTTT. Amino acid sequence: CASSPEVVGTDTQYF.